Listed below are T cell receptor beta chains from one sample, sequenced in a study of shared clonotypes between healthy human individuals. Using immunoSEQ multiplex PCR, the repertoire was profiled, and TCRdb retains in-frame clones only, with some absent. The repertoire includes 2 million to 2.5 million clones, about nine tenths of them detected once, and 0.37% sits in the top ten. The source material was naive CD4+ T cells from PBMCs. The receptors derive from a man aged 18 to 29 in good health. Some clones in this sample may be carry-over from other donors' samples. Both conserved end residues are part of each CDR3. D genes are given only for firm matches. For some rows the clone size is stated as once, few or many, or as a class when expanded; others skip it.

CASSRPGLASSYEQYF,TGTGCCAGCAGTCGTCCGGGACTAGCGTCATCCTACGAGCAGTACTTC,.,TRBJ2-7,TRBD2,TRBV7-9
CASSLEGIGNQPQHF,TGCGCCAGCAGCTTGGAAGGAATCGGCAATCAGCCCCAGCATTTT,few,TRBJ1-5,.,TRBV5-1
CASSLTVYNSPLHF,TGTGCCAGCAGCTTGACGGTTTATAATTCACCCCTCCACTTT,.,TRBJ1-6,.,TRBV5-4
CASSYDRGGLVYGYTF,TGTGCCAGCAGTTACGACAGGGGAGGTTTGGTGTATGGCTACACCTTC,once,TRBJ1-2,TRBD1,TRBV6-5
CASSPGSGANVLTF,TGCGCCAGCAGTCCTGGCTCTGGGGCCAACGTCCTGACTTTC,once,TRBJ2-6,.,TRBV5-1
CASSLGALGSNQPQHF,TGCGCCAGCAGCTTGGGAGCGCTGGGAAGCAATCAGCCCCAGCATTTT,.,TRBJ1-5,.,TRBV5-1
CASSPSRGSYNEQFF,TGTGCCAGCAGTCCCTCCCGGGGTTCCTACAATGAGCAGTTCTTC,.,TRBJ2-1,.,TRBV28
CAIRVRGQETQYF,TGTGCCATCCGGGTTCGGGGCCAAGAGACCCAGTACTTC,few,TRBJ2-5,.,TRBV5-4
CASTLDRTDTQYF,TGTGCCAGCACCCTCGACCGCACAGATACGCAGTATTTT,.,TRBJ2-3,.,TRBV28
CASSPTKTVLWPQHF,TGTGCCAGCAGCCCTACGAAGACAGTTCTATGGCCCCAGCATTTT,.,TRBJ1-5,.,TRBV2
CASSEIEGGDTEAFF,TGTGCCAGCAGTGAGATAGAGGGTGGGGACACTGAAGCTTTCTTT,few,TRBJ1-1,.,TRBV25-1
CASRKNTGGGQPQHF,TGTGCCAGCCGAAAAAATACAGGGGGCGGGCAGCCCCAGCATTTT,once,TRBJ1-5,TRBD1,TRBV19
CASSRIPGLSTDTQYF,TGTGCCAGCAGTCGAATTCCGGGACTGAGCACAGATACGCAGTATTTT,.,TRBJ2-3,.,TRBV27
CASSPGQGQDGYTF,TGTGCCAGCAGCCCGGGACAGGGGCAGGATGGCTACACCTTC,.,TRBJ1-2,TRBD1,TRBV7-9